Below, 12 T cell receptor beta chains from the same sample are listed, as sequenced in a study of T cell responses to AZD1222 COVID-19 vaccine. TCRdb's copy holds only in-frame clones and misses some; the assay was immunoSEQ multiplex PCR. The sample has about 89,000 clones, 90% to 95% seen once. This specimen consisted of peripheral blood, obtained on day 0 of MenACWY control vaccination. These receptor sequences come from an adult in good health.

The chain links TRBV3-1 (or the pseudogene TRBV3-2) to TRBJ2-3; D remains ambiguous. Germline assignment: CDR1 LGHDT and CDR2 YNNKEL (reference sequence). The CDR3 has 13 amino acids. Trimming cost V 0 bases and J 12 bases, with 13 bases left between them. The CDR3 region is CASSQDIYGDQYF. CDR3 nucleotides: TGTGCCAGCAGCCAAGATATCTATGGTGATCAGTATTTT.

This clone was seen a single time. The rearrangement joins TRBV3-1 (or the pseudogene TRBV3-2) to TRBJ1-1; 9 nucleotides agree with TRBD1. This CDR3 has 14 residues. Trimming removed 4 bases from V and 6 bases from J; junction bases left unmatched: 6. The germline gives CDR1 LGHDT, CDR2 YNNKEL (reference sequence). DNA for the CDR3: TGTGCCAGCAGCCGTGGGACAGGGAGTTCTGAAGCTTTCTTT. It encodes CASSRGTGSSEAFF.

About this clone: At one end, the junction sequence differs from germline, possibly due to a read error. The genes are TRBV27 and TRBJ1-2; 7 bases are a match to TRBD1. CDR3 length equals 11 residues. The germline V gene encodes CDR1 MNHEY and CDR2 SMNVEV (reference sequence). DNA of the CDR3: TGTGCCAGCACTCGACAGGGCCTCCCCGGCTTC. As protein: CASTRQGLPGF.

Only one count was recorded for this clone. The V and J genes are TRBV6-6 and TRBJ1-6, with 11 bases identical to TRBD1. The CDR3 consists of 14 residues. J was trimmed by 10 bases and V by 7 bases; bases with no gene match: 6. CDR1 is MNHNY and CDR2 is SVGAGI in the germline V gene (reference sequence). The CDR3, as DNA: TGTGCCAGCAACCGGGACAGGGGGTACTCACCCCTCCACTTT. The encoded protein is CASNRDRGYSPLHF.

The rearrangement links TRBV2 to TRBJ1-5; D is unclear. The V end lost 6 bases, the J end lost 0 bases, and 6 bases lay between the germline ends. The CDR3 length is 13 residues. Germline V gene data show CDR1 as SNHLY and CDR2 as FYNNEI. The CDR3 protein is CASRAHSNQPQHF. DNA of the CDR3: TGTGCCAGCAGGGCTCATAGCAATCAGCCCCAGCATTTT.

This chain uses TRBV5-1 with TRBJ1-2; possible D gene TRBD1, 5 bases. V dropped 0 bases and J dropped 4 bases, with 10 bases sitting between them. Germline CDR1 reads SGHRS; CDR2 reads YFSETQ. This CDR3 is built from 14 residues. DNA of the CDR3: TGCGCCAGCAGCTTGGTGGGGCCATCCTATGGCTACACCTTC. It encodes CASSLVGPSYGYTF.

This chain links TRBV5-4 with TRBJ1-2; 8 bases fit TRBD1. Per the germline V gene, CDR1 is SGHNT and CDR2 is YYREEE (reference sequence). The CDR3 contains 14 residues. V gave up 4 bases and J gave up 6 bases; unmatched junction bases: 8. CDR3 coding DNA: TGTGCCAGCAGCACCAGGACAGGGAAGGATGGCTACACCTTC. This codes for CASSTRTGKDGYTF.

This clone was seen only a few times. The chain couples TRBV19 to TRBJ2-2, with 9 bases matching TRBD1. Germline CDR1 reads LNHDA; CDR2 reads SQIVND (reference sequence). Unmatched junction bases numbered 7, after V lost 7 bases and J lost 1 base. The CDR3 totals 16 residues. The CDR3 reads CASIRGTGWNTGELFF. CDR3 coding DNA: TGTGCCAGTATACGAGGGACAGGGTGGAACACCGGGGAGCTGTTTTTT.

V gene TRBV7-9 combines with J gene TRBJ1-6; TRBD1 matches at 9 bases. The CDR3 runs 15 residues. After removal of 2 bases from V and 8 bases from J, the junction contained 4 bases not matched to a gene. From germline, CDR1 is SEHNR and CDR2 FQNEAQ (reference sequence). CDR3 in amino acids: CASSLPGQGDSPLHF. The CDR3 nucleotides read TGTGCCAGCAGCTTACCGGGACAGGGCGATTCACCCCTCCACTTT.

V gene TRBV6-5 combines with J gene TRBJ2-3, with D possibly matching TRBD1 (6 bases). The CDR3 contains 14 residues. The V gene lost 4 bases and the J gene lost 6 bases, with 14 bases spanning the gap. Germline CDR1 MNHEY, CDR2 SVGAGI. For the CDR3, the DNA is TGTGCCAGCAGTTTGGACAGACTCAGTGATACGCAGTATTTT. This translates into CASSLDRLSDTQYF.

V gene TRBV5-6 combines with J gene TRBJ2-2; D is unclear. CDR1 SGHDT and CDR2 YYEEEE come from the germline V gene. This CDR3 is built from 12 residues. V was pared by 4 bases and J by 5 bases, with 6 bases between. DNA of the CDR3: TGTGCCAGCAGCCTGAGTACCGGGGAGCTGTTTTTT. Translated: CASSLSTGELFF.

This chain uses TRBV14 with TRBJ2-1; D is possibly TRBD1 (5 bases). From germline, CDR1 is SGHDN and CDR2 FVKESK. V was trimmed by 4 bases and J by 5 bases, leaving 15 bases between them. This CDR3 region has 15 residues. CDR3 coding DNA: TGTGCCAGCAGCCCTAAACTGGGGCAACACAATGAGCAGTTCTTC. Translation gives CASSPKLGQHNEQFF.